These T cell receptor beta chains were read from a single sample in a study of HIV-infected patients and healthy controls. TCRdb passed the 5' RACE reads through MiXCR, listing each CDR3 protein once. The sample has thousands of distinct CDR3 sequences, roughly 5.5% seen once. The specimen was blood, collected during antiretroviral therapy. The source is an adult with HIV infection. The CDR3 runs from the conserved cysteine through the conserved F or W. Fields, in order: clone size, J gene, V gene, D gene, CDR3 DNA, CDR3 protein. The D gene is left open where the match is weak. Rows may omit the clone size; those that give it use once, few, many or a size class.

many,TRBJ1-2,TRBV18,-,TGTGCCAGCTCACAGAACTATGGCTACACCTTC,CASSQNYGYTF
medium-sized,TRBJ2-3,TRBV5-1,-,TGCGCCAGCAGCTTCGCCAACCGTGCGGCTAGCACAGATACGCAGTATTTT,CASSFANRAASTDTQYF
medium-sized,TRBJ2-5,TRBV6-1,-,TGTGCCAGCAGAAACCGGACTATCCAAGAGACCCAGTACTTC,CASRNRTIQETQYF
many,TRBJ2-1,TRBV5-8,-,TGTGCCAGCAGCTTAGTCAGACACAATGAGCAGTTCTTC,CASSLVRHNEQFF
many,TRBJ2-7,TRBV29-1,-,TGCAGCGTTGGGGGTAGAAATATCTACGAGCAGTACTTC,CSVGGRNIYEQYF
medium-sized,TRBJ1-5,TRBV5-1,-,TGCGCCAGCAGCTTTAGTGGGGGTCAGCCCCAGCATTTT,CASSFSGGQPQHF
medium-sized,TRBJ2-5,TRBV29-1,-,TGCAGCGTTGACGAGGACATCCAAGAGACCCAGTACTTC,CSVDEDIQETQYF
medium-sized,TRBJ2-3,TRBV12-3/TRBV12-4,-,TGTGCCAGCTCAGGAGTGATAGATACGCAGTATTTT,CASSGVIDTQYF
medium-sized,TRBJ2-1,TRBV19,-,TGTGCCAGTAGTATAGTTCCGGGAGCCTACAATGAGCAGTTCTTC,CASSIVPGAYNEQFF
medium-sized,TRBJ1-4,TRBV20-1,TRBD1,TGCAGTGCCGAAGACAGGGCAGATGGGGATGAAAAACTGTTTTTT,CSAEDRADGDEKLFF
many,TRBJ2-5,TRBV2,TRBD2,TGTGCCAGCAGCGGAAGGACTAGAGGTCAAGAGACCCAGTACTTC,CASSGRTRGQETQYF
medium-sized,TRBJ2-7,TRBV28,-,TGTGCCAGCAGGCCCAGGGACGCAAGCTCCTACGAGCAGTACTTC,CASRPRDASSYEQYF
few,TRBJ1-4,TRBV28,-,TGTGCCAGCAGTTTAAGGGTTCCTTCGGAACTGTTTTTT,CASSLRVPSELFF
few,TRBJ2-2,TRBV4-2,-,TGTGCCAGCAGCCAAGATGTGGTAGCCGGTACCGGGGAGCTGTTTTTT,CASSQDVVAGTGELFF
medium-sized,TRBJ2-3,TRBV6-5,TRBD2,TGTGCCAGCAGCCGGACTAGGTTTGGCACAGATACGCAGTATTTT,CASSRTRFGTDTQYF
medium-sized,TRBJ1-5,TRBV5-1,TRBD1,TGCGCCAGCAGCTCGACAGGGCGCGATAATCAGCCCCAGCATTTT,CASSSTGRDNQPQHF
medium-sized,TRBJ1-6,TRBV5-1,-,TGCGCCAGCAGCTTGAACAGGCGCCGGGGTAATTCACCCCTCCACTTT,CASSLNRRRGNSPLHF
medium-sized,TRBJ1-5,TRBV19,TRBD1,TGTGCCAGTAGTATGGGACAGGTGGGCAATCAGCCCCAGCATTTT,CASSMGQVGNQPQHF
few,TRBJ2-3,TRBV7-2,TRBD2,TGTGCCAGCAGCTTTAGCGGGAGGGCCCGAGCAGATACGCAGTATTTT,CASSFSGRARADTQYF
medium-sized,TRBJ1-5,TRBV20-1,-,TGCAGTGCTAGAGACGGCTCGACCCAGCATTTT,CSARDGSTQHF
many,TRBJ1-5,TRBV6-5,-,TGTGCCAGCAGTTACTCCCAAGCCAGCACTCAGCCCCAGCATTTT,CASSYSQASTQPQHF
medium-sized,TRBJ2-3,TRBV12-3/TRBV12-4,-,TGTGCCAGCAGTTTAGCGGCGGTGAGGAAAACAGATACGCAGTATTTT,CASSLAAVRKTDTQYF
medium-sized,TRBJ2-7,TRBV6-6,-,TGTGCCAGCAGTTACACACTTCGGACAGTCCTGACCTACGAGCAGTACTTC,CASSYTLRTVLTYEQYF
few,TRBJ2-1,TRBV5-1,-,TGCGCCAGCAGCTTGGCGTCAGGAGCCTCCTACAATGAGCAGTTCTTC,CASSLASGASYNEQFF
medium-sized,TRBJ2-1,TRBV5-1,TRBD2,TGCGCCAGCAGCTTTACTAGCGGGAGGCACAATGAGCAGTTCTTC,CASSFTSGRHNEQFF
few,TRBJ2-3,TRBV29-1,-,TGCAGCGTTGTTGGGGATACGCAGTATTTT,CSVVGDTQYF
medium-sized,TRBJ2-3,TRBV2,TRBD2,TGTGCCAGCAGACCGGGACTAGCGGGAAGCACAGATACGCAGTATTTT,CASRPGLAGSTDTQYF
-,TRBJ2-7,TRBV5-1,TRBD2,TGCGCCAGCAGCCACGGGACTAGCGGGGGCGAGCAGTACTTC,CASSHGTSGGEQYF
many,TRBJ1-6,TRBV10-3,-,TGTGCCATCAGTGAGTCATCAGGGAATTCACCCCTCCACTTT,CAISESSGNSPLHF
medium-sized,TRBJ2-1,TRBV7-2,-,TGTGCCAGCAGCTTAATCGTAGCTACAGGCAGCCACAATGAGCAGTTCTTC,CASSLIVATGSHNEQFF
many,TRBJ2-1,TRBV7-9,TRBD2,TGTGCCAGCAGCCTCCCCCAGGGCGGGAGGAATGAGCAGTTCTTC,CASSLPQGGRNEQFF
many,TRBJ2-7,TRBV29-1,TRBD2,TGCAGCGTTGAGATAGCGGGGGGTGGTATCGAGCAGTACTTC,CSVEIAGGGIEQYF
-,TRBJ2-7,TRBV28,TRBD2,TGTGCCAGCAGATCGGGGGGGCTTGGCTCCTACGAGCAGTACTTC,CASRSGGLGSYEQYF
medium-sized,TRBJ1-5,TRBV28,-,TGTGCCAGCAGCGACAATGGCCGAACGAATCAGCCCCAGCATTTT,CASSDNGRTNQPQHF
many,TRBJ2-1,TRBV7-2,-,TGTGCCAGCAGTTGGCTGAGGAGTTCGCACAATGAGCAGTTCTTC,CASSWLRSSHNEQFF
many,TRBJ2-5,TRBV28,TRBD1,TGTGCCAGCAGTTTTGGGACAGGGGGCTTCGGGGCAGAGACCCAGTACTTC,CASSFGTGGFGAETQYF
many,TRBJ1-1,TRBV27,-,TGTGCCAGCAGTTTTTTAGGAGTGAACACTGAAGCTTTCTTT,CASSFLGVNTEAFF
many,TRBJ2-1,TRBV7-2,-,TGTGCCAGCAGCGGAGGGAGCTACAATGAGCAGTTCTTC,CASSGGSYNEQFF
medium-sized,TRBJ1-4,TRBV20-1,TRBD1,TGCAGTGCAGAAAGGGGGGGACAGGGATCAACTAATGAAAAACTGTTTTTT,CSAERGGQGSTNEKLFF
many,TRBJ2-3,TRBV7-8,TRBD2,TGTGCCAGCGTAGCGGGAGCTAGCACAGATACGCAGTATTTT,CASVAGASTDTQYF
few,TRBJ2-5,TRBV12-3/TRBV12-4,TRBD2,TGTGCCAGCAGTTTATCGGGGGGGGCGGTTGGGCAAGAGACCCAGTACTTC,CASSLSGGAVGQETQYF
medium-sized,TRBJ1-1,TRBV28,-,TGTGCCAGCAGTTCCGATCCACCAGTGAACACTGAAGCTTTCTTT,CASSSDPPVNTEAFF
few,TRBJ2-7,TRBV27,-,TGTGCCAGCAGTTTCAGGGTCAGCTATGGGAACGAGCAGTACTTC,CASSFRVSYGNEQYF